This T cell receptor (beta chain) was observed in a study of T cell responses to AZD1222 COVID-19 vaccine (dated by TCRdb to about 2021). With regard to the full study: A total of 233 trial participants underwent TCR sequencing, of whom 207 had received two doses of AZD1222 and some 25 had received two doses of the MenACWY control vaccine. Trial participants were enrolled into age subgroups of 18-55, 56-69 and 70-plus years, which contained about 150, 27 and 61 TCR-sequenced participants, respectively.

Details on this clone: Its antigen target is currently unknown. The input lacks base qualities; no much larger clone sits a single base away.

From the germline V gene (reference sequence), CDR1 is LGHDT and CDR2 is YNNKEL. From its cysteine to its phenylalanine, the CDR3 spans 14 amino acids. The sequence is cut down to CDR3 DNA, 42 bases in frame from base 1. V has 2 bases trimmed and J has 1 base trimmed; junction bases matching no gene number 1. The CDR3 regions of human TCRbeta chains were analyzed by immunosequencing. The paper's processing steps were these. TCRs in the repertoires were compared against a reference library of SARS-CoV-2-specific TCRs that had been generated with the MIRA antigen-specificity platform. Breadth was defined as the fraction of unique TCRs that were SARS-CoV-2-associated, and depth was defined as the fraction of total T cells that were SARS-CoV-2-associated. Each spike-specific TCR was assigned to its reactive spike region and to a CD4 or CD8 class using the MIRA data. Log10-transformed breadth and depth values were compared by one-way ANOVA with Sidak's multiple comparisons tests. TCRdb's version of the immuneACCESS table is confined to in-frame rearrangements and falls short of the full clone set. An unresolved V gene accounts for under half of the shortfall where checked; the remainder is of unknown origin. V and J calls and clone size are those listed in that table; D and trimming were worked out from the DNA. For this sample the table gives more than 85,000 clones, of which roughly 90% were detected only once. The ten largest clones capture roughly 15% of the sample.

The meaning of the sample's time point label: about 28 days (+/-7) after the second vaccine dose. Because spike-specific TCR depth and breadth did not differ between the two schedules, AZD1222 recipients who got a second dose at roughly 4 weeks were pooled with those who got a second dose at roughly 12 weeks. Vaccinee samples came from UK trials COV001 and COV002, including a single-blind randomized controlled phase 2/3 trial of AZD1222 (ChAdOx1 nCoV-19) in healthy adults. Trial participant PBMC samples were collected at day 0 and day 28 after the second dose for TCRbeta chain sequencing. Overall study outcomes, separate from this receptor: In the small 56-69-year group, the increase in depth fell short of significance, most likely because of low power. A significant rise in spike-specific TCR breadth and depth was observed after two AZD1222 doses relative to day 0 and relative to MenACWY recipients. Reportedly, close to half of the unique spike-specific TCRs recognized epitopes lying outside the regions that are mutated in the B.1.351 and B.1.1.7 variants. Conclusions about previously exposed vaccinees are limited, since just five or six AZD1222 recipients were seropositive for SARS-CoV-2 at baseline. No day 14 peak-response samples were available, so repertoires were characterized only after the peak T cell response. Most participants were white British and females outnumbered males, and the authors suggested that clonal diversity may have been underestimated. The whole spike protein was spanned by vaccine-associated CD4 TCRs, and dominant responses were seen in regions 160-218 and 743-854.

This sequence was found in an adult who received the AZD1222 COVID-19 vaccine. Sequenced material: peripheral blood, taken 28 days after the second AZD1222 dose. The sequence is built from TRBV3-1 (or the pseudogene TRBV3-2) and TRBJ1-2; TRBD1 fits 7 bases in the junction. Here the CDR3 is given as CASSQTGVNYGYTF. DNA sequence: TGTGCCAGCAGCCAAACAGGGGTTAACTATGGCTACACCTTC.